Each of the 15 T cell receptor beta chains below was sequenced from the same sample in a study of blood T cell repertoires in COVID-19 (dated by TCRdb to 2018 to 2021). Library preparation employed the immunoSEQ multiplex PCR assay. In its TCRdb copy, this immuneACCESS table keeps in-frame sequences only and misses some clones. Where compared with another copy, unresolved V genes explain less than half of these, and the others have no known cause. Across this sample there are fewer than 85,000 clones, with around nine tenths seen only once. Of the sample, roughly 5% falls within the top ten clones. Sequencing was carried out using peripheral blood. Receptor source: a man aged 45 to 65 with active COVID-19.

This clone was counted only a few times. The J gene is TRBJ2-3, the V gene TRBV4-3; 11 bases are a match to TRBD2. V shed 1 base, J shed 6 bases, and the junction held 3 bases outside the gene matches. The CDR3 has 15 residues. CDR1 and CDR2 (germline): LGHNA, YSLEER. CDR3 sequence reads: CASSQVAGGGDTQYF. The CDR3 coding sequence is TGCGCCAGCAGCCAAGTAGCGGGAGGGGGGGATACGCAGTATTTT.

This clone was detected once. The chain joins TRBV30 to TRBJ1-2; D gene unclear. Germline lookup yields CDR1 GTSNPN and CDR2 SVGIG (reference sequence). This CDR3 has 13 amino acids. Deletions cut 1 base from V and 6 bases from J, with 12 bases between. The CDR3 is CAWSGVMGHGYTF. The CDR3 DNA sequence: TGTGCCTGGAGTGGTGTGATGGGCCATGGCTACACCTTC.

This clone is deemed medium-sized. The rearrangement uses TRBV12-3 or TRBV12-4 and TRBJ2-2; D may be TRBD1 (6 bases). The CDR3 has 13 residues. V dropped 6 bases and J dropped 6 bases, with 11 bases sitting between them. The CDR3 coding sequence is TGTGCCAGCAGCCAACAGGGCGCCGGGGAGCTGTTTTTT. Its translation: CASSQQGAGELFF.

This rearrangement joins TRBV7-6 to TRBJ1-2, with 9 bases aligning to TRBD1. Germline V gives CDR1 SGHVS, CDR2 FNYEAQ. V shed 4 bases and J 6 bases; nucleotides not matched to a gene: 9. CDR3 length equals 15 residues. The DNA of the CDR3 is TGTGCCAGCAGCTCAGGGGTACAGGGGGCGCATGGCTACACCTTC. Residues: CASSSGVQGAHGYTF.

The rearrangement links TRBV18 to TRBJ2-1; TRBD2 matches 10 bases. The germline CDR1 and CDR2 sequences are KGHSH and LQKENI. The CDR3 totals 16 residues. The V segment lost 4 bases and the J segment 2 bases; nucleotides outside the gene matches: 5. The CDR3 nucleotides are TGTGCCAGCTCACTATCTAGCGGGAGTCCCTACAATGAGCAGTTCTTC. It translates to CASSLSSGSPYNEQFF.

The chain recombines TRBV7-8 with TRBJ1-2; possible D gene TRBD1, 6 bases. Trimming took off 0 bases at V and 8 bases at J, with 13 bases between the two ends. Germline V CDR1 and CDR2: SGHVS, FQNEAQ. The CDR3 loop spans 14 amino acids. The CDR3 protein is CASSLAGRQGGYTF. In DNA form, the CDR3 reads TGTGCCAGCAGCTTAGCGGGTCGGCAGGGGGGCTACACCTTC.

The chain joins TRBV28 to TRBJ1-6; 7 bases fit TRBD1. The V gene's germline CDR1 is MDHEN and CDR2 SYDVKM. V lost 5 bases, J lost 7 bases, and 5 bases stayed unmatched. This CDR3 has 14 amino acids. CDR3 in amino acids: CASSVQQGNSPLHF. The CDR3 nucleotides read TGTGCCAGCAGTGTCCAACAGGGGAATTCACCCCTCCACTTT.

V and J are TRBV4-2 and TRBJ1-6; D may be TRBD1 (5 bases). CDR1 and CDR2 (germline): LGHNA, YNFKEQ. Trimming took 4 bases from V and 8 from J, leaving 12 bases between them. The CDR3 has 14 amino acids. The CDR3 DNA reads TGTGCCAGCAGCCTAGGGGCAGGATATTCACCCCTCCACTTT. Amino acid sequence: CASSLGAGYSPLHF.

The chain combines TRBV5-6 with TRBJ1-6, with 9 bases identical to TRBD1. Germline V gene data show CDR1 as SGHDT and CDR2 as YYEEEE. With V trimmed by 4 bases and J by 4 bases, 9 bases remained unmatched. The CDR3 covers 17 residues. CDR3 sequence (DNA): TGTGCCAGCAGCCGGGTGGACAGGGGACTTTATAATTCACCCCTCCACTTT. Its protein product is CASSRVDRGLYNSPLHF.

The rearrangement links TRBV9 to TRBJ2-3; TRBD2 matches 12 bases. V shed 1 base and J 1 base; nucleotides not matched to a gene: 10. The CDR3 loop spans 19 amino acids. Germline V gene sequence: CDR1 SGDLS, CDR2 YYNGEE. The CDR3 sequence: CASSVLGLAGGPRTDTQYF. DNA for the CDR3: TGTGCCAGCAGCGTACTAGGGCTAGCGGGAGGGCCACGCACAGATACGCAGTATTTT.

The CDR3: CASSSEQGLGYTF. The CDR3 region has the DNA TGTGCCAGCAGCTCTGAACAGGGTCTTGGCTACACCTTC. J is TRBJ1-2 and V is TRBV9, with TRBD1 as a possible D gene (6 bases). CDR3 size: 13 residues. Germline V gene data show CDR1 as SGDLS and CDR2 as YYNGEE. Trimming took 4 bases from V and 7 from J, leaving 14 bases between them.

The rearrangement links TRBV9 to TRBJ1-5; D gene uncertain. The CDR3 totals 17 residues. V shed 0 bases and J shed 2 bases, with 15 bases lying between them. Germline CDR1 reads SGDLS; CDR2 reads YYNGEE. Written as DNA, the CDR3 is TGTGCCAGCAGCGTAGAGAGCCTCGCGAAAGGCAATCAGCCCCAGCATTTT. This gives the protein CASSVESLAKGNQPQHF.

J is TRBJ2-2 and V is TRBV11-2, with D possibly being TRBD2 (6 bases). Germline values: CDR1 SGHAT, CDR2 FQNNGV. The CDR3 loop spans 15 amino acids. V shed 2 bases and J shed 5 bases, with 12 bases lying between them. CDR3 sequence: CASSLQLGRTGELFF. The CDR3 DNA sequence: TGTGCCAGCAGCTTACAACTGGGGAGGACCGGGGAGCTGTTTTTT.

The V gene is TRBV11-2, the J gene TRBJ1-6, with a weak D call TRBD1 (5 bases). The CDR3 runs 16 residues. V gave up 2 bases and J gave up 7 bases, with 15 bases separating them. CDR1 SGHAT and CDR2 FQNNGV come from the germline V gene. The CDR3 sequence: CASSLSRGVGNSPLHF. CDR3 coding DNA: TGTGCCAGCAGCTTATCACGGGGGGTAGGGAATTCACCCCTCCACTTT.

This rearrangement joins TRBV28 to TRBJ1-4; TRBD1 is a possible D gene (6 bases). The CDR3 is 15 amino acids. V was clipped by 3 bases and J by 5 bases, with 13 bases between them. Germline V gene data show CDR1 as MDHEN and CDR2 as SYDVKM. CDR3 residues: CASSLEGGGNEKLFF. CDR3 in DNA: TGTGCCAGCAGTTTGGAGGGGGGGGGAAATGAAAAACTGTTTTTT.